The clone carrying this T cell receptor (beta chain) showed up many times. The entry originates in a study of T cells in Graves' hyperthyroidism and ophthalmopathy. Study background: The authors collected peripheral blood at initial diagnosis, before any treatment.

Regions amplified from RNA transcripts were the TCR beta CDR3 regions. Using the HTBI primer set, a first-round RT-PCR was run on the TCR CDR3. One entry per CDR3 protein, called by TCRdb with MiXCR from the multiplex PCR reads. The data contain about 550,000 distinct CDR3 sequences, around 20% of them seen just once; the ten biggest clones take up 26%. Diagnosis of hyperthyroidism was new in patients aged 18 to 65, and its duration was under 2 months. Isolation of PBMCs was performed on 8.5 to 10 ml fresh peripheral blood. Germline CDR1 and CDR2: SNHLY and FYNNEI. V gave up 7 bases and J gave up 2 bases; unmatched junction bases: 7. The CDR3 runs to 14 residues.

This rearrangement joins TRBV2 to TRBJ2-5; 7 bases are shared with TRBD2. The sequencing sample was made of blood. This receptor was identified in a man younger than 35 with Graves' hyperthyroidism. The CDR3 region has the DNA TGTGCCAGCAAGTACAGCGGGGAACAAGAGACCCAGTACTTC. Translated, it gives CASKYSGEQETQYF. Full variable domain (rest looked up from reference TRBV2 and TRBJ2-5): EPEVTQTPSHQVTQMGQEVILRCVPISNHLYFYWYRQILGQKVEFLVSFYNNEISEKSEIFDDQFSVERPDGSNFTLKIRSTKLEDSAMYFCASKYSGEQETQYFGPGTRLLVL.